This T cell receptor (beta chain) was sequenced during a study of CD8 T cells in ankylosing spondylitis. Scientists made TCR beta libraries using quantitative 5'-RACE with molecular barcodes. Via MiXCR, TCRdb re-called the 5' RACE reads, giving one row per CDR3 protein. The data hold roughly 35,000 distinct CDR3 sequences, with around an eighth observed a single time. About this clonotype itself: Its antigen remains unknown.

After removal of 3 bases from V and 7 bases from J, the junction contained 9 bases not matched to a gene. This CDR3 region has 13 residues. Per germline, CDR1 DFQATT and CDR2 SNEGSKA (reference sequence). General observations from the study: Prior literature has documented some motif variants in synovial fluid and blood from reactive arthritis.

This rearrangement joins TRBV20-1 to TRBJ2-7; TRBD1 matches 7 bases. Sequences were obtained from synovial fluid, either unsorted or a sorted T cell fraction (not recorded which). The TCR was taken from a male donor with ankylosing spondylitis. CDR3 protein: CSASGTASREQYF. The DNA for the CDR3 is TGCAGTGCTAGCGGGACAGCCTCGAGGGAGCAGTACTTC.